One sample yielded the 16 T cell receptor beta chains listed below, sequenced in a study of CD8 T cells in Susac syndrome. cDNA came from around 0.5 to 1 ug RNA primed by random hexamers. TCRdb reprocessed the immunoSEQ multiplex PCR reads with MiXCR, giving one entry per CDR3 protein. The sample contains some 220,000 distinct CDR3 sequences, nearly 97% of which appear only once. Material for sequencing was CD4+ T cells from PBMCs. The origin of the receptors is a human donor with multiple sclerosis.

J is TRBJ2-3 and V is TRBV7-3; D unclear. The CDR3 has 14 amino acids. Germline values: CDR1 SGHTA, CDR2 FQGTGA. Between the trimmed V and J ends, which lost 0 bases and 5 bases, there was a span of 9 bases. This chain's CDR3 is CASSLTVQVDTQYF. DNA of the CDR3: TGTGCCAGCAGCTTAACGGTCCAGGTAGATACGCAGTATTTT.

The chain joins TRBV6-1 to TRBJ2-3; 9 bases line up with TRBD1. The CDR3 is made up of 16 amino acids. Germline values: CDR1 MNHNS, CDR2 SASEGT. Trimming took 5 bases from V and 2 from J; bases not matched to a gene: 8. The DNA of the CDR3 is TGTGCCAGCAGTCGTCGGACAGGGGCCTTCACAGATACGCAGTATTTT. Its protein product is CASSRRTGAFTDTQYF.

Only a few counts were recorded for this clonotype. This chain connects TRBV18 to TRBJ1-5, with TRBD1 matching over 8 bases. From germline, CDR1 is KGHSH and CDR2 LQKENI. The CDR3 consists of 15 residues. Trimming removed 6 bases from V and 2 bases from J; junction bases left unmatched: 6. CDR3 DNA sequence: TGTGCCAGCTCCGGCGGACAGGGCGGCAATCAGCCCCAGCATTTT. This translates into CASSGGQGGNQPQHF.

The gene calls are TRBV29-1 and TRBJ2-1; the D is unclear. V lost 4 bases and J 12 bases, leaving 10 bases between the germline ends. This CDR3 has 10 residues. Germline V lookup: CDR1 SQVTM, CDR2 ANQGSEA. CDR3 amino acids: CSVATPGQFF. The CDR3 DNA reads as TGCAGCGTTGCCACTCCAGGGCAGTTCTTC.

The chain is built from TRBV5-1 and TRBJ2-3; 7 positions agree with TRBD1. CDR1 is SGHRS, CDR2 YFSETQ, per germline. This CDR3 has 20 amino acids. Germline trimming cut 5 bases from V and 2 bases from J; bases unmatched to any gene: 23. CDR3 sequence reads: CASRKSGTDRGWIITDTQYF. CDR3 in DNA: TGCGCCAGCAGAAAATCCGGGACAGATAGAGGTTGGATAATCACAGATACGCAGTATTTT.

This chain connects TRBV21-1 to TRBJ1-2; the table gives TRBD1 as D, unverified against the DNA. TRBV21-1 is recorded as a pseudogene. This CDR3 has 15 amino acids. The CDR3 DNA is TGTGCCAGCAGCAAACCTGGACAGGTTGGATATGGCTACACCTTC. Its protein product is CASSKPGQVGYGYTF.

The genes are TRBV20-1 and TRBJ1-1; D might be TRBD1 (5 bases). V was shortened by 2 bases and J by 0 bases, with 13 bases between the two germline ends. The CDR3 contains 15 residues. From germline, CDR1 is DFQATT and CDR2 SNEGSKA (reference sequence). The CDR3 coding sequence is TGCAGTGCTAGACAGCCAGGGTCGGTGAACACTGAAGCTTTCTTT. Translation gives CSARQPGSVNTEAFF.

The chain recombines TRBV2 with TRBJ2-6, with D perhaps TRBD1 (6 bases). Germline V gene lookup returns CDR1 SNHLY and CDR2 FYNNEI. With 6 bases removed from V and 1 base from J, the gap between germline ends came to 10 bases. The length of the CDR3 is 15 residues. Here the CDR3 reads CASRDSSSGANVLTF. DNA for the CDR3: TGTGCCAGCAGGGACAGCTCTTCTGGGGCCAACGTCCTGACTTTC.

About this clonotype itself: A junction boundary mismatches the germline segment, possibly from a read error. This chain connects TRBV27 to TRBJ2-1; TRBD2 is a possible D gene (5 bases). Germline V gives CDR1 MNHEY, CDR2 SMNVEV (reference sequence). This CDR3 has 13 amino acids. CDR3: CASSPSSAVSWLF. CDR3 DNA: TGTGCCAGCAGTCCCTCCTCAGCGGTCAGTTGGCTCTTC.

The CDR3 DNA reads as TGTGCCAGCAGTTATAATTTCGAAAGGCAGGACCGAGAGACCCAGTACTTC. Translating it yields CASSYNFERQDRETQYF. This sequence joins TRBV6-5 and TRBJ2-5; D remains unclear. Germline V gene sequence: CDR1 MNHEY, CDR2 SVGAGI. The V end lost 3 bases, the J end lost 4 bases, and 21 bases lay between the germline ends. The CDR3 has 17 residues.

A single count supports this clonotype. The chain uses TRBV6-5 and TRBJ1-1, with TRBD1 matching over 7 bases. CDR1 is MNHEY, CDR2 SVGAGI, per germline. J was trimmed by 1 base and V by 5 bases; bases with no gene match: 4. The length of the CDR3 is 14 residues. The CDR3 DNA sequence: TGTGCCAGCAGTGCCTACAGGGGGAACACTGAAGCTTTCTTT. Translating gives CASSAYRGNTEAFF.

V gene TRBV4-1 combines with J gene TRBJ2-7; D gene ambiguous. Germline CDR1 reads MGHRA; CDR2 reads YSYEKL. The CDR3 spans 15 residues. V was trimmed by 1 base and J by 4 bases, leaving 14 bases between them. The CDR3 reads CASSQAYSGPYEQYF. DNA for the CDR3: TGCGCCAGCAGCCAAGCTTATTCCGGACCTTACGAGCAGTACTTC.

CDR3 residues: CASSVGTGSYNEQFF. The CDR3 nucleotides are TGTGCCAGCAGCGTCGGGACTGGGTCCTACAATGAGCAGTTCTTC. The genes are TRBV9 and TRBJ2-1, with a tentative D call TRBD2 (6 bases). This CDR3 is built from 15 residues. Deletions cut 2 bases from V and 1 base from J, with 10 bases between. The germline CDR1 and CDR2 sequences are SGDLS and YYNGEE.

The chain links TRBV27 to TRBJ2-3; TRBD1 aligns across 7 bases. The CDR3 is 15 amino acids. Per germline, CDR1 MNHEY and CDR2 SMNVEV (reference sequence). V was clipped by 5 bases and J by 0 bases; unmatched bases: 5. As DNA, the CDR3 is TGTGCCAGCAGTCCCCGGACAGGAAGCACAGATACGCAGTATTTT. Encoded protein: CASSPRTGSTDTQYF.

The gene calls are TRBV20-1 and TRBJ2-3; D is uncertain. The CDR3 extends over 14 amino acids. Germline CDR1 and CDR2: DFQATT and SNEGSKA (reference sequence). The V gene lost 5 bases and the J gene lost 7 bases, with 19 bases spanning the gap. CDR3 nucleotides: TGCAGTGCTCTCCGACCCGGATCGCTAAATACGCAGTATTTT. It encodes CSALRPGSLNTQYF.

This chain uses TRBV9 with TRBJ2-5; a possible D gene is TRBD1 (5 bases). CDR1 is SGDLS, CDR2 YYNGEE, per germline. Trimming removed 1 base from V and 3 bases from J, with 13 bases in between. The CDR3 covers 15 residues. CDR3 protein: CASSVLAGKEETQYF. The CDR3 coding sequence is TGTGCCAGCAGCGTACTCGCAGGGAAGGAAGAGACCCAGTACTTC.